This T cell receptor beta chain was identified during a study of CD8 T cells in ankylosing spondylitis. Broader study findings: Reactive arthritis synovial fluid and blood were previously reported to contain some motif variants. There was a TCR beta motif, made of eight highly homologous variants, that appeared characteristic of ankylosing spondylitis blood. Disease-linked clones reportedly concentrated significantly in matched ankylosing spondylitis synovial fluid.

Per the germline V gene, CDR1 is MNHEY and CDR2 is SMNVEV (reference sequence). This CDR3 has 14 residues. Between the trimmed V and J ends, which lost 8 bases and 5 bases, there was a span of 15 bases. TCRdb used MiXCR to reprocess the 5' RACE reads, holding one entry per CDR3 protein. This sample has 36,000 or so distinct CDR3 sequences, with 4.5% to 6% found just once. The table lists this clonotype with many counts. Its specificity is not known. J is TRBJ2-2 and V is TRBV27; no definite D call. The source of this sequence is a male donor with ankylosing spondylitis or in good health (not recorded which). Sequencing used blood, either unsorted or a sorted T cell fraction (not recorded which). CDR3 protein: CASLRRPETGELFF. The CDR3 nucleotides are TGTGCCAGCCTCCGCCGCCCGGAAACCGGGGAGCTGTTTTTT.